Listed below are T cell receptor beta chains from one sample, sequenced in a study of T cell repertoires in cytomegalovirus infection. For these TCRs, the target antigens are not known. Each CDR3 protein gets one entry after TCRdb re-called the reads with MiXCR. The repertoire includes hundreds of thousands of distinct CDR3 sequences, 30% to 40% of them detected once, and roughly 18% sits in the top ten. Sequenced material: cultured PBMCs, taken from culture after CMV antigen stimulation. The receptors here all came from a human donor in good health (CMV status not recorded). Some clones in this sample may be carry-over from other donors' samples. CDR3s include the opening cysteine and the closing phenylalanine or tryptophan. The D gene is left open where the match is weak. Clone size is stated in some rows and not others, as once, few, many or a class when expanded.

>-|TRBD2|TRBJ2-7|TRBV6-5
TGTGCCAGCAGCTGGGGGGGGGAATGGAACTTC
CASSWGGEWNF
>-|-|TRBJ2-7|TRBV20-1
TGCAGTGCCAACACCGGGACAAACTCCTACGAGCAGTACTTC
CSANTGTNSYEQYF
>few|-|TRBJ1-2|TRBV6-6
TGTGCCAGCGGGCGAACCGGGACGAGTGGCTACACCTTC
CASGRTGTSGYTF
>-|-|TRBJ1-5|TRBV7-2
TGTGCCAGCAGCCGTGAATCGGGCAATCAGCCCCAGCATTTT
CASSRESGNQPQHF
>few|TRBD1|TRBJ2-3|TRBV4-1
TGCGCCAGCAGCCAAGAGTCCCAGGGGGCTGATACGCAGTATTTT
CASSQESQGADTQYF
>-|TRBD1|TRBJ2-3|TRBV12-3/TRBV12-4
TGTGCCAGCAGTTTTATAGGGGGCCGGGATACGCAGTATTTT
CASSFIGGRDTQYF
>-|-|TRBJ2-1|TRBV4-3
TGCGCCAGCAGCCAAGCCCGTTGGAGTTCAGGCAATGAGCAGTTCTTC
CASSQARWSSGNEQFF
>-|TRBD2|TRBJ2-3|TRBV29-1
TGCAGCGTTAGCGGGAGGCTCACAGATACGCAGTATTTT
CSVSGRLTDTQYF
>-|-|TRBJ2-3|TRBV6-1
TGTGCCAGCTACGCTCTGTGGGGCGCAACAGATACGCAGTATTTT
CASYALWGATDTQYF
>-|-|TRBJ2-1|TRBV11-3
TGTGCCAGCAGCTTAGGAGCATCTCAGGGCAATGAGCAGTTCTTC
CASSLGASQGNEQFF
>-|TRBD2|TRBJ2-7|TRBV7-2
TGTGCCAGCAGCTTAGTGGGCGGGAGTGGTTACGAGCAGTACTTC
CASSLVGGSGYEQYF
>-|TRBD1|TRBJ1-5|TRBV19
TGTGCCAGTAGTATAGGGCAGGGGGTTAGCAATCAGCCCCAGCATTTT
CASSIGQGVSNQPQHF
>few|-|TRBJ1-5|TRBV4-1
TGCGCCAGCAGCCAAGTACAGGATAGCAATCAGCCCCAGCATTTT
CASSQVQDSNQPQHF
>-|-|TRBJ1-5|TRBV2
TGTGCCAGCTCACCCGGGGTTGTCGGCAATCAGCCCCAGCATTTT
CASSPGVVGNQPQHF
>many|-|TRBJ2-3|TRBV7-2
TGTGCCAGCAGCTTAGTTGGGGGGAACGCAGATACGCAGTATTTT
CASSLVGGNADTQYF
>few|-|TRBJ1-5|TRBV4-2
TGTGCCAGCAGCCAACAGGGGAAACAGCCCCAGCATTTT
CASSQQGKQPQHF
>few|-|TRBJ1-2|TRBV5-1
TGCGCCAGCAGCAACGTGGGCACCGACTATGGCTACACCTTC
CASSNVGTDYGYTF
>-|TRBD2|TRBJ2-3|TRBV14
TGTGCCAGCAGCCTTCTCGGGCTAGCGGGAGGAGATACGCAGTATTTT
CASSLLGLAGGDTQYF
>-|-|TRBJ2-1|TRBV6-1
TGTGCCAGCAGTGAATTTGGCAATGAGCAGTTCTTC
CASSEFGNEQFF
>few|-|TRBJ1-1|TRBV20-1
TGCAGTGCTAGATGGGTGGGGACTGAAGCTTTCTTT
CSARWVGTEAFF
>few|-|TRBJ2-2|TRBV7-4
TGTGCCAGCAGCTTATCTGGGACGAGAAACACCGGGGAGCTGTTTTTT
CASSLSGTRNTGELFF
>many|TRBD2|TRBJ2-7|TRBV7-2
TGTGCCAGCAGCCTGCAGGGTAGCGGGGGGTACTACGAGCAGTACTTC
CASSLQGSGGYYEQYF
>-|-|TRBJ2-5|TRBV25-1
TGTGCCAGCAGTGAATTAAGGGGCCAAGAGACCCAGTACTTC
CASSELRGQETQYF
>-|TRBD2|TRBJ2-7|TRBV7-9
TGTGCCAGCAGCTTAGCCGGTCGGGGGACTAGCGGCTACGAGCAGTACTTC
CASSLAGRGTSGYEQYF
>few|-|TRBJ1-5|TRBV7-2
TGTGCCAGCAGCTCTACCCCCCCTGGCAGGGGCTGGGATCAGCCCCAGCATTTT
CASSSTPPGRGWDQPQHF
>-|-|TRBJ2-7|TRBV6-5
TGTGCCAGCAGTTTGAGGGCCAAATACGAGCAGTACTTC
CASSLRAKYEQYF
>-|-|TRBJ1-4|TRBV7-9
TGTGCCAGCAGCTTAGGGGGGGGAGACGAAAAACTGTTTTTT
CASSLGGGDEKLFF
>-|-|TRBJ1-1|TRBV7-6
TGTGCCAGCAGCCCGGGAGGGGCCACTGAAGCTTTCTTT
CASSPGGATEAFF
>-|TRBD2|TRBJ2-1|TRBV6-1
TGTGCCAGCAGTAAACTAGCGGGGACTCTGAATGAGCAGTTCTTC
CASSKLAGTLNEQFF
>many|-|TRBJ1-6|TRBV7-9
TGTGCCAGCAGCTTTGATACACAGGGCGGTTCACCCCTCCACTTT
CASSFDTQGGSPLHF
>-|-|TRBJ2-3|TRBV29-1
TGCAGCGTTTTATCAGCGACGGATACGCAGTATTTT
CSVLSATDTQYF
>few|-|TRBJ1-5|TRBV12-3/TRBV12-4
TGTGCCAGCAGTTTAGCCTCAGGGACGGGGAATCAGCCCCAGCATTTT
CASSLASGTGNQPQHF
>-|-|TRBJ2-3|TRBV6-2/TRBV6-3
TGTGCCAGCTTTTGGGAGAACACAGATACGCAGTATTTT
CASFWENTDTQYF
>many|TRBD1|TRBJ2-5|TRBV7-9
TGTGCCAGCACCTTCACCGGGACAGTTAGGTCTGAGACCCAGTACTTC
CASTFTGTVRSETQYF
>-|-|TRBJ1-2|TRBV6-5
TGTGCCAGCAGCCCTCCCCCTGACAGAGAGGGCCTCTATGGCTACACCTTC
CASSPPPDREGLYGYTF
>-|-|TRBJ2-4|TRBV6-2/TRBV6-3
TGTGCCAGCAGCTACCCCCCCGTAGCCAAAAACATTCAGTACTTC
CASSYPPVAKNIQYF
>-|-|TRBJ1-3|TRBV19
TGTGCCAGTAAGGAGTGGACGTCGAACTCTGGAAACACCATATATTTT
CASKEWTSNSGNTIYF
>-|TRBD2|TRBJ2-1|TRBV6-2/TRBV6-3
TGTGCCAGCAGTTTTTATAGCGGGACCTCCTACAATGAGCAGTTCTTC
CASSFYSGTSYNEQFF
>-|-|TRBJ2-1|TRBV10-3
TGTGCCATCAGACGAACAGATTTAAGCGCAGGAGACAATGAGCAGTTCTTC
CAIRRTDLSAGDNEQFF
>many|TRBD2|TRBJ2-1|TRBV7-2
TGTGCCAGCAGCTCTTCGGGAGGTCGGGATGAGCAGTTCTTC
CASSSSGGRDEQFF
>-|TRBD2|TRBJ2-5|TRBV3-1
TGTGCCAGCAGCCAGGCTAGCGGCCAAGAGACCCAGTACTTC
CASSQASGQETQYF
>few|TRBD1|TRBJ2-3|TRBV10-3
TGTGCCATCAGGGGGGACAGGGGAACAGATACGCAGTATTTT
CAIRGDRGTDTQYF
>-|-|TRBJ1-5|TRBV6-1
TGTGCCAGCAACCAAAAGAGGACGGACAATCAGCCCCAGCATTTT
CASNQKRTDNQPQHF
>-|TRBD2|TRBJ2-3|TRBV11-2
TGTGCCAGCAGCCAGATAGGTAGCGGGACAGATACGCAGTATTTT
CASSQIGSGTDTQYF
>many|-|TRBJ2-3|TRBV7-2
TGTGCCAGCAGCCAAGGTGGGCTCCCATCCACGGATACGCAGTATTTT
CASSQGGLPSTDTQYF
>few|-|TRBJ2-7|TRBV7-2
TGTGCCAGCGCTTACCGGGGGCACGGATACGAGCAGTACTTC
CASAYRGHGYEQYF
>few|-|TRBJ1-3|TRBV12-3/TRBV12-4
TGTGCCAGCAGTTTAGAGACGTTGGGAAACACCATATATTTT
CASSLETLGNTIYF
>many|-|TRBJ1-6|TRBV7-2
TGTGCCAGCAGCTTAAGAGCCCAGAGGGTTTATTCACCCCTCCACTTT
CASSLRAQRVYSPLHF
>-|-|TRBJ1-1|TRBV5-1
TGCGCCAGCAGCTTGGGGGGAAGTGAGAACACTGAAGCTTTCTTT
CASSLGGSENTEAFF
>few|TRBD1|TRBJ2-7|TRBV19
TGTGCCAGTAGCCCTGGGACAGGGATTCCCTACGAGCAGTACTTC
CASSPGTGIPYEQYF